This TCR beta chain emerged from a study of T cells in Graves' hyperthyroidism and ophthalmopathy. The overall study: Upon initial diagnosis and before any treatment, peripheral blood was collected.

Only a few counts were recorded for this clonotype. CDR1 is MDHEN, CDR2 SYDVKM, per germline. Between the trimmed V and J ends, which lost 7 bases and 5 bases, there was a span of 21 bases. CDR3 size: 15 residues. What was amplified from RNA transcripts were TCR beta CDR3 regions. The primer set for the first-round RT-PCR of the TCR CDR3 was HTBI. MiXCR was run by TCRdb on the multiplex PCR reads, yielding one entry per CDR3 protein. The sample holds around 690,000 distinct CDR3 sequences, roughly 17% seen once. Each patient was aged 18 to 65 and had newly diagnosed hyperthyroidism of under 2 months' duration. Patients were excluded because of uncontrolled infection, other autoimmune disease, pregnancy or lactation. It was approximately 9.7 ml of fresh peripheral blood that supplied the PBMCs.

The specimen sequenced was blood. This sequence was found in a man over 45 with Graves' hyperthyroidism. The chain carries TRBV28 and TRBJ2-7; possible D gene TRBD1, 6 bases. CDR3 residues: CASTTLGQGIHEQYF. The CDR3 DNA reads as TGTGCCAGCACCACCTTGGGGCAGGGGATCCACGAGCAGTACTTC.